The T cell receptor (beta chain) described here comes from a study of Graves' ophthalmopathy and Graves' hyperthyroidism. TCR beta CDR3 regions were amplified from RNA transcripts. The library came from an HTBI-primed first-round RT-PCR and a second-round multiplex PCR. Each CDR3 protein gets one entry after TCRdb re-called the multiplex PCR reads with MiXCR. The sample shows hundreds of thousands of distinct CDR3 sequences, 35% to 50% of them seen only once. The table lists this clonotype with a few counts. The J segment lost 8 bases and the V segment lost 4 bases, leaving 7 bases of the junction unmatched. CDR1 and CDR2 (germline): SGHTS, YDEGEE. The CDR3 length is 14 residues.

The sequenced sample consisted of peripheral blood. V is TRBV5-8 and J is TRBJ1-4; 8 bases align to TRBD1. The sequence was collected from an adult man with Graves' ophthalmopathy. The CDR3 coding sequence is TGTGCCAGCAGCGACACAGGGGGGGAGGAAAAACTGTTTTTT. Its protein is CASSDTGGEEKLFF. Full variable domain (remainder filled in from reference TRBV5-8 and TRBJ1-4): EAGVTQSPTHLIKTRGQQATLRCSPISGHTSVYWYQQALGLGLQFLLWYDEGEERNRGNFPPRFSGRQFPNYSSELNVNALELEDSALYLCASSDTGGEEKLFFGSGTQLSVL.